The 10 T cell receptor beta chains below all came from one sample that was sequenced in a study of T cells in Graves' hyperthyroidism and ophthalmopathy. Amplification yielded TCR beta CDR3 regions, with RNA transcripts as the source. In the first-round RT-PCR of the TCR CDR3, the HTBI primer set was used. TCRdb analysed the multiplex PCR reads with MiXCR anew, one entry per CDR3 protein. The table has 800,000 or so distinct CDR3 sequences, 38% seen once; the top ten hold approximately 10%. The specimen sequenced was blood. The receptors come from a man aged 18 to 35 with Graves' hyperthyroidism.

V and J are TRBV5-6 and TRBJ1-2; D unresolved. The CDR3 runs to 15 residues. V was pared by 0 bases and J by 0 bases, with 9 bases between. Germline V gives CDR1 SGHDT, CDR2 YYEEEE. In DNA, the CDR3 is TGTGCCAGCAGCTTGGGTCCGGCTCCTAACTATGGCTACACCTTC. It codes for CASSLGPAPNYGYTF.

The genes are TRBV2 and TRBJ2-7; 9 bases fit TRBD1. The CDR3 length is 16 residues. The J segment lost 1 base and the V segment lost 6 bases, leaving 10 bases of the junction unmatched. Germline V gives CDR1 SNHLY, CDR2 FYNNEI. The CDR3 nucleotides are TGTGCCAGCAGCTGCCGGACAGGGGACTGGTCCTACGAGCAGTACTTC. This sequence encodes CASSCRTGDWSYEQYF.

The chain is built from TRBV7-8 and TRBJ2-1; D call uncertain. CDR1 and CDR2 from the germline V gene are SGHVS and FQNEAQ. The CDR3 is 15 amino acids. V shed 5 bases and J shed 0 bases, with 11 bases lying between them. This CDR3 is CASSPDLLSYNEQFF. The CDR3 DNA sequence: TGTGCCAGCAGCCCTGACTTACTCTCCTACAATGAGCAGTTCTTC.

This clonotype came up a few times. The genes are TRBV5-1 and TRBJ1-2; D is perhaps TRBD1 (5 bases). Germline CDR1 reads SGHRS; CDR2 reads YFSETQ. The germline V and J ends were trimmed by 5 bases and 4 bases, with 15 bases remaining between them. This CDR3 spans 14 amino acids. CDR3 in DNA: TGCGCCAGCAGTTCGACGGGGGGAGTCTATGGCTACACCTTC. This sequence encodes CASSSTGGVYGYTF.

V usage is TRBV20-1 and J usage is TRBJ1-1, with D tentatively TRBD1 (5 bases). This CDR3 spans 14 amino acids. Trimming pared 3 bases from V and 7 bases from J, leaving 18 bases between. Germline CDR1 reads DFQATT; CDR2 reads SNEGSKA (reference sequence). The CDR3 region is CSASSGERLDEAFF. DNA of the CDR3: TGCAGTGCTAGTTCGGGGGAACGGTTGGATGAAGCTTTCTTT.

This clonotype is a singleton in its sample. This chain joins TRBV29-1 and TRBJ1-1; 8 bases map to TRBD1. The CDR3 totals 14 residues. Germline CDR1 and CDR2: SQVTM and ANQGSEA. With 7 bases clipped from V and 4 bases from J, the junction kept 11 bases outside the gene matches. The CDR3 loop is CSARQGLTGTEAFF. The DNA of the CDR3 is TGCAGCGCCCGACAGGGGCTGACGGGCACTGAAGCTTTCTTT.

This clonotype occurred many times. The V gene is TRBV10-3, the J gene TRBJ1-3; no definite D call. The CDR3 consists of 14 residues. Trimming pared 6 bases from V and 7 bases from J, leaving 16 bases between. Per the germline V gene, CDR1 is ENHRY and CDR2 is SYGVKD. For the CDR3, the DNA is TGTGCCATCAGGCGGGAGATCGAGTGGAACACCATATATTTT. This gives the protein CAIRREIEWNTIYF.

The chain recombines TRBV5-1 with TRBJ2-1; TRBD1 agrees at 10 bases. The V segment lost 5 bases and the J segment 5 bases; nucleotides outside the gene matches: 4. The CDR3 sequence is 14 residues long. The germline V gene has CDR1 SGHRS and CDR2 YFSETQ. The CDR3 DNA reads TGCGCCAGCAGTAGGGACAGGGGTGACAATGAGCAGTTCTTC. It yields the protein CASSRDRGDNEQFF.

V gene TRBV7-9 combines with J gene TRBJ1-6; D might be TRBD1 (5 bases). Germline CDR1 and CDR2: SEHNR and FQNEAQ (reference sequence). V gave up 5 bases and J gave up 3 bases, with 11 bases separating them. CDR3 length: 15 residues. CDR3 in DNA: TGTGCCAGCAGCCTCCGGGGCCGCTATAATTCACCCCTCCACTTT. It specifies CASSLRGRYNSPLHF.

In its sample, this clonotype was seen a few times. The chain employs TRBV5-1 and TRBJ2-7, with D perhaps given as TRBD1 or TRBD2 (5 bases each). The V end lost 4 bases, the J end lost 5 bases, and 19 bases lay between the germline ends. The CDR3 totals 15 residues. Germline lookup yields CDR1 SGHRS and CDR2 YFSETQ. CDR3 in DNA: TGCGCCAGCAGCCAAGGGACCGGCGCTAGGGACGAGCAGTACTTC. Protein sequence: CASSQGTGARDEQYF.